The 6 T cell receptor beta chains listed next were all sequenced from one sample in a study of regulatory T cells in long-lasting Graves disease. Time point reported: newly diagnosed GD, antithyroid drugs for less than 3 months. With RNA extracted from PBMCs as input, the TCR library was made. Construction of the TCR beta libraries employed iRepertoire HTBI primers in conjunction with Arm-PCR of CDR3 regions. TCRdb used MiXCR to reprocess the multiplex PCR reads, holding one entry per CDR3 protein. The profile covers roughly 420,000 distinct CDR3 sequences, with over 15% appearing a single time and about 10% taken by the ten largest. The sample was also reused in another study, on T cells in Graves' hyperthyroidism and ophthalmopathy.

The material was peripheral blood mononuclear cells (PBMCs), obtained at new diagnosis, from a patient treated with antithyroid drugs. The source is a young woman with Graves disease.

This clonotype has ten or more counts. V is TRBV28 and J is TRBJ2-7, with 13 bases aligning to TRBD2. Germline CDR1 MDHEN, CDR2 SYDVKM. After removal of 6 bases from V and 2 bases from J, the junction contained 7 bases not matched to a gene. The CDR3 totals 16 residues. The CDR3 coding sequence is TGTGCCAGCAGCCTTCCGGGACTAGCGGGACCCTACGAGCAGTACTTC. It translates to CASSLPGLAGPYEQYF. Drawing the rest from reference TRBV28 and TRBJ2-7, the complete variable domain is DVKVTQSSRYLVKRTGEKVFLECVQDMDHENMFWYRQDPGLGLRLIYFSYDVKMKEKGDIPEGYSVSREKKERFSLILESASTNQTSMYLCASSLPGLAGPYEQYFGPGTRLTVT.

This clonotype showed up many times. The CDR3 spells CASSYLGISTDTQYF. The CDR3, as DNA: TGTGCCAGCAGTTACCTCGGTATAAGCACAGATACGCAGTATTTT. The rearrangement uses TRBV6-9 and TRBJ2-3, with D unclear. This CDR3 is built from 15 residues. V lost 3 bases to trimming and J lost 0 bases, with 10 bases between them. Germline-derived CDR1 and CDR2 are MNHGY and SVAAGI.

The table lists this clonotype with a few counts. The chain recombines TRBV30 with TRBJ1-2; a weak D match, TRBD1 (5 bases). The V end lost 3 bases, the J end lost 2 bases, and 10 bases lay between the germline ends. CDR1 and CDR2 from the germline V gene are GTSNPN and SVGIG (reference sequence). This CDR3 contains 13 residues. The chain's CDR3 is CAWSPGGNYGYTF. The CDR3 nucleotides read TGTGCCTGGAGCCCCGGGGGGAACTATGGCTACACCTTC. The full variable domain, with the rest looked up from reference TRBV30 and TRBJ1-2, is SQTIHQWPATLVQPVGSPLSLECTVEGTSNPNLYWYRQAAGRGLQLLFYSVGIGQISSEVPQNLSASRPQDRQFILSSKKLLLSDSGFYLCAWSPGGNYGYTFGSGTRLTVV.

About this clonotype: A single base separates this from a much larger clone, so it may be a read error. CDR3 sequence: CAISVTGGWDGYTF. In DNA form, the CDR3 reads TGTGCCATCAGTGTGACGGGGGGTTGGGATGGCTACACCTTC. This chain links TRBV28 with TRBJ1-2; TRBD1 is a possible D gene (5 bases). This CDR3 is built from 14 residues. The germline CDR1 and CDR2 sequences are MDHEN and SYDVKM.

The chain employs TRBV20-1 and TRBJ1-5; 8 positions match TRBD1. The CDR3 runs to 15 residues. Unmatched junction bases numbered 6, after V lost 1 base and J lost 4 bases. From germline, CDR1 is DFQATT and CDR2 SNEGSKA (reference sequence). CDR3 sequence: CSARASTGVNQPQHF. Written as DNA, the CDR3 is TGCAGTGCTAGAGCTTCGACAGGGGTGAATCAGCCCCAGCATTTT.

The sample holds a few counts of this clonotype. This chain links TRBV14 with TRBJ2-1; 10 bases are shared with TRBD2. This CDR3 contains 19 residues. The V and J ends lost 2 bases and 2 bases, in that order; junction bases with no gene match: 12. Germline CDR1 and CDR2: SGHDN and FVKESK. The CDR3 sequence is CASSQPIAISGRAYNEQFF. In DNA form, the CDR3 reads TGTGCCAGCAGCCAACCGATTGCGATCAGCGGGAGGGCCTACAATGAGCAGTTCTTC. Full variable domain (remainder filled in from reference TRBV14 and TRBJ2-1): EAGVTQFPSHSVIEKGQTVTLRCDPISGHDNLYWYRRVMGKEIKFLLHFVKESKQDESGMPNNRFLAERTGGTYSTLKVQPAELEDSGVYFCASSQPIAISGRAYNEQFFGPGTRLTVL.